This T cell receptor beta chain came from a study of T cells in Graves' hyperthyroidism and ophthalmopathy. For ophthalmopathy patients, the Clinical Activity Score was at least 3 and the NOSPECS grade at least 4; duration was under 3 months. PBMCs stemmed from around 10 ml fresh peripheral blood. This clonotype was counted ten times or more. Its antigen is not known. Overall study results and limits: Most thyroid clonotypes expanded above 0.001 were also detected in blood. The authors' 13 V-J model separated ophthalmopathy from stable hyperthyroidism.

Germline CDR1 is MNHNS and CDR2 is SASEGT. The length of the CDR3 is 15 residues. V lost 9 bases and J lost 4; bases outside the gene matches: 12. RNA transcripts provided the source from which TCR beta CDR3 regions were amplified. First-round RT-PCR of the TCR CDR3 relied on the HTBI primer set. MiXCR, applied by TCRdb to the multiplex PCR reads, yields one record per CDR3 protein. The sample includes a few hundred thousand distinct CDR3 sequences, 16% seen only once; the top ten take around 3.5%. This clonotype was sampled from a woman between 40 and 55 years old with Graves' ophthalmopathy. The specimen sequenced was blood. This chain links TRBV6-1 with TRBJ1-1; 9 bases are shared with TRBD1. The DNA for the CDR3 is TGTGCCAGTTTCTCTAAGAACAGGGGGCTCACTGAAGCTTTCTTT. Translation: CASFSKNRGLTEAFF.